The 31 T cell receptor beta chains listed next were all sequenced from one sample in a study of blood T cell repertoires in COVID-19. Data came from immunoSEQ multiplex PCR; TCRdb stores just in-frame clones and leaves some out. The sample comprises under 300,000 clones, around 90% of which are singletons, and more than 0.95% rests with the top ten. Sequencing was done on a sample of peripheral blood. The receptors derive from a woman aged 40 to 49 who had recovered from COVID-19.

The chain employs TRBV11-3 and TRBJ1-3; D is undetermined. The CDR3 length is 14 residues. Trimming pared 7 bases from V and 0 bases from J, leaving 10 bases between. Germline CDR1 reads SGHNT; CDR2 reads YENEEA. CDR3 nucleotides: TGTGCCAGCAACAACCGGGACTCTGGAAACACCATATATTTT. Residues: CASNNRDSGNTIYF.

The rearrangement joins TRBV21-1 to TRBJ1-1; the table gives TRBD1 as D, unverified against the DNA. TRBV21-1 is listed as a pseudogene. The CDR3 covers 15 residues. CDR3 nucleotide sequence: TGTGCCAGCAGCGGACAGGGGGCGGAAGGGACTGAAGCTTTCTTT. It specifies CASSGQGAEGTEAFF.

This chain connects TRBV11-3 to TRBJ2-2; TRBD1 matches at 9 bases. Germline trimming cut 5 bases from V and 6 bases from J; bases unmatched to any gene: 4. Looked up from germline, CDR1 is SGHNT and CDR2 is YENEEA. The CDR3 has 14 amino acids. CDR3 sequence: CASSPWTGAGELFF. CDR3 sequence (DNA): TGTGCCAGCAGCCCCTGGACAGGGGCCGGGGAGCTGTTTTTT. Full variable domain (remainder filled in from reference TRBV11-3 and TRBJ2-2): EAGVVQSPRYKIIEKKQPVAFWCNPISGHNTLYWYLQNLGQGPELLIRYENEEAVDDSQLPKDRFSAERLKGVDSTLKIQPAELGDSAVYLCASSPWTGAGELFFGEGSRLTVL.

V usage is TRBV5-1 and J usage is TRBJ2-7; D ambiguous. The CDR3 sequence is 11 residues long. The ends were cut back, 3 bases at V and 3 bases at J, with 4 bases in the middle. Germline V CDR1 and CDR2: SGHRS, YFSETQ. The CDR3 spells CASSSSYEQYF. The CDR3 DNA reads as TGCGCCAGCAGCTCTAGCTACGAGCAGTACTTC. The full variable domain, with the rest looked up from reference TRBV5-1 and TRBJ2-7, is KAGVTQTPRYLIKTRGQQVTLSCSPISGHRSVSWYQQTPGQGLQFLFEYFSETQRNKGNFPGRFSGRQFSNSRSEMNVSTLELGDSALYLCASSSSYEQYFGPGTRLTVT.

This clone has just one count. J is TRBJ2-7 and V is TRBV4-3; 10 bases agree with TRBD2. CDR1 and CDR2 from the germline V gene are LGHNA and YSLEER. This CDR3 has 15 amino acids. CDR3 region: CPQGRRLAGVYEQYV. DNA of the CDR3: TGCCCACAGGGCAGGCGGCTAGCGGGAGTTTACGAGCAGTACGTC.

The V gene is TRBV3-1 (or the pseudogene TRBV3-2), the J gene TRBJ1-3, with TRBD1 matching over 8 bases. This CDR3 has 18 residues. Germline V gives CDR1 LGHDT, CDR2 YNNKEL (reference sequence). Trimming at V came to 0 bases and at J to 0 bases, leaving 7 bases not matched to a gene. The CDR3, as DNA: TGTGCCAGCAGCCAAGAAGGGGTCACAGGGGGCTCTGGAAACACCATATATTTT. It is translated as CASSQEGVTGGSGNTIYF.

This rearrangement joins TRBV30 to TRBJ1-2; D uncertain. Per germline, CDR1 GTSNPN and CDR2 SVGIG (reference sequence). V was shortened by 3 bases and J by 4 bases, with 6 bases between the two germline ends. This CDR3 has 11 residues. The DNA for the CDR3 is TGTGCCTGGAGGGCCCCCTATGGCTACACCTTC. Amino acids: CAWRAPYGYTF. Using reference TRBV30 and TRBJ1-2 for the parts outside the CDR3, the full variable domain is SQTIHQWPATLVQPVGSPLSLECTVEGTSNPNLYWYRQAAGRGLQLLFYSVGIGQISSEVPQNLSASRPQDRQFILSSKKLLLSDSGFYLCAWRAPYGYTFGSGTRLTVV.

V and J are TRBV19 and TRBJ2-1, with TRBD1 identical over 8 bases. The CDR3 loop spans 15 amino acids. The germline V gene encodes CDR1 LNHDA and CDR2 SQIVND (reference sequence). The V and J ends lost 3 bases and 7 bases, in that order; junction bases with no gene match: 8. The CDR3 region is CASSIAGGLGNEQFF. The CDR3 DNA sequence: TGTGCCAGTAGTATTGCAGGGGGCTTAGGGAATGAGCAGTTCTTC.

The CDR3 reads CASRQDNTDTQYF. The DNA for the CDR3 is TGTGCCAGCAGACAGGACAACACAGATACGCAGTATTTT. V gene TRBV25-1 combines with J gene TRBJ2-3; D may be TRBD1 (5 bases). Trimming removed 6 bases at V and 2 bases at J, with 9 bases between. This CDR3 comprises 13 residues. Germline-derived CDR1 and CDR2 are MGHDK and SYGVNS.

The rearrangement joins TRBV19 to TRBJ2-1; possibly TRBD2 for D (6 bases). V lost 7 bases and J lost 6, with 19 bases in between. Germline lookup yields CDR1 LNHDA and CDR2 SQIVND (reference sequence). This CDR3 comprises 15 residues. CDR3 amino acids: CASKRRATSPNEQFF. The CDR3 DNA follows: TGTGCCAGTAAGAGGAGGGCAACTAGCCCCAATGAGCAGTTCTTC.

As for this clone: The junction departs from germline at one end; a sequencing error may be responsible. V gene TRBV27 combines with J gene TRBJ1-4; TRBD1 agrees at 10 bases. Per germline, CDR1 MNHEY and CDR2 SMNVEV (reference sequence). The CDR3 is made up of 15 amino acids. In DNA, the CDR3 is TGTGCCAGCAGTTTATCGGGGACAGGGGCCGAAAGACTGTTTTTT. Translation: CASSLSGTGAERLFF. The full variable domain, with the rest looked up from reference TRBV27 and TRBJ1-4, is EAQVTQNPRYLITVTGKKLTVTCSQNMNHEYMSWYRQDPGLGLRQIYYSMNVEVTDKGDVPEGYKVSRKEKRNFPLILESPSPNQTSLYFCASSLSGTGAERLFFGSGTQLSVL.

The chain carries TRBV5-5 and TRBJ2-5; TRBD2 matches at 13 bases. In germline, CDR1 is SGHKS, CDR2 YYEKEE (reference sequence). The CDR3 consists of 15 residues. V lost 4 bases and J lost 2; bases outside the gene matches: 2. The CDR3 nucleotides are TGTGCCAGCAGCCGGGGACTAGCGGGGCAAGAGACCCAGTACTTC. Translating it yields CASSRGLAGQETQYF.

The chain combines TRBV2 with TRBJ2-1; 14 bases are shared with TRBD2. V lost 2 bases, J lost 4 bases, and 13 bases stayed unmatched. Germline-derived CDR1 and CDR2 are SNHLY and FYNNEI. This CDR3 spans 20 amino acids. This CDR3 is CASSETPSWTSGRRYNEQFF. CDR3 DNA: TGTGCCAGCAGTGAAACCCCCTCCTGGACTAGCGGGAGGAGGTACAATGAGCAGTTCTTC.

This clone has a single count. J is TRBJ1-1 and V is TRBV7-8; the D is unclear. Germline V lookup: CDR1 SGHVS, CDR2 FQNEAQ. CDR3 size: 13 residues. Trimming removed 5 bases from V and 11 bases from J, with 18 bases in between. The CDR3 loop reads CASSPASSGEAFF. CDR3 sequence (DNA): TGTGCCAGCAGCCCCGCTAGTTCTGGGGAGGCTTTCTTT.

J is TRBJ1-1 and V is TRBV4-2; the D gene is possibly TRBD1 (6 bases). Looked up from germline, CDR1 is LGHNA and CDR2 is YNFKEQ. The CDR3 is 18 amino acids. V lost 0 bases, J lost 1 base, and 18 bases lay in between. The CDR3 bases are TGTGCCAGCAGCCAAGATCCGCGGTTCCGGACAGCGAACACTGAAGCTTTCTTT. Protein: CASSQDPRFRTANTEAFF.

The chain links TRBV28 to TRBJ1-1, with a weak D call TRBD1 (5 bases). The CDR3 totals 13 residues. Trimming cost V 8 bases and J 1 base, with 11 bases left between them. Per germline, CDR1 MDHEN and CDR2 SYDVKM. CDR3 region: CASRGGPNTEAFF. The DNA of the CDR3 is TGTGCCAGCCGGGGGGGACCGAACACTGAAGCTTTCTTT.

The chain carries TRBV30 and TRBJ2-3, with a possible D match to TRBD1 (6 bases). There are 16 residues in the CDR3. Germline CDR1 is GTSNPN and CDR2 is SVGIG (reference sequence). The V end was cut by 0 bases, the J end by 1 base, with 14 bases between. The CDR3 nucleotides are TGTGCCTGGAGTGTACCGGTCGGACAGCGCACAGATACGCAGTATTTT. It specifies CAWSVPVGQRTDTQYF. Combining the CDR3 with reference TRBV30 and TRBJ2-3 gives the whole variable domain SQTIHQWPATLVQPVGSPLSLECTVEGTSNPNLYWYRQAAGRGLQLLFYSVGIGQISSEVPQNLSASRPQDRQFILSSKKLLLSDSGFYLCAWSVPVGQRTDTQYFGPGTRLTVL.

This clone was counted a single time. The chain couples TRBV7-9 to TRBJ2-5, with 8 bases that match TRBD2. The CDR3 sequence is 14 residues long. Germline lookup yields CDR1 SEHNR and CDR2 FQNEAQ (reference sequence). J was trimmed by 5 bases and V by 6 bases; bases with no gene match: 8. CDR3 region: CASRLGRAYETQYF. The DNA of the CDR3 is TGTGCCAGCAGGCTCGGGAGGGCTTACGAGACCCAGTACTTC.

The count of this clone is one. This rearrangement joins TRBV30 to TRBJ2-4; 11 bases agree with TRBD1. The CDR3 sequence is 14 residues long. Germline CDR1 GTSNPN, CDR2 SVGIG (reference sequence). V lost 5 bases and J lost 0; bases outside the gene matches: 0. The CDR3 loop is CAWGTGGAKNIQYF. DNA for the CDR3: TGTGCCTGGGGGACAGGGGGAGCCAAAAACATTCAGTACTTC.

This chain links TRBV19 with TRBJ1-5; 7 bases are a match to TRBD1. Germline CDR1 LNHDA, CDR2 SQIVND (reference sequence). This CDR3 region has 15 residues. V trimming: 6 bases; J trimming: 3 bases; junction bases outside the gene matches: 8. Here the CDR3 DNA reads TGTGCCAGTAGCTGGGGACAGAAAATCAATCAGCCCCAGCATTTT. Encoded protein: CASSWGQKINQPQHF.

The chain combines TRBV9 with TRBJ2-1, with 9 bases matching TRBD1. Trimming cost V 0 bases and J 6 bases; bases outside gene matches: 4. The CDR3 sequence is 15 residues long. From germline, CDR1 is SGDLS and CDR2 YYNGEE. The CDR3 DNA follows: TGTGCCAGCAGCGTAGAACAGGGGGCGGTCAATGAGCAGTTCTTC. Residues: CASSVEQGAVNEQFF.

The chain is built from TRBV7-9 and TRBJ2-5, with D hard to call. The CDR3 has 14 amino acids. Germline V CDR1 and CDR2: SEHNR, FQNEAQ (reference sequence). Trimming removed 1 base at V and 1 base at J, with 7 bases between. CDR3 bases: TGTGCCAGCAGCTTAGGGGCCGCCCAAGAGACCCAGTACTTC. Translation: CASSLGAAQETQYF.

The V gene is TRBV10-3, the J gene TRBJ1-5; D possibly corresponds to TRBD1 (6 bases). The V gene lost 11 bases and the J gene lost 0 bases, with 17 bases spanning the gap. Germline CDR1 and CDR2: ENHRY and SYGVKD. This CDR3 region has 15 residues. The CDR3 nucleotides read TGTGCCTCCACCCCCCAGGGGAATAGCAATCAGCCCCAGCATTTT. This encodes CASTPQGNSNQPQHF.

The chain joins TRBV30 to TRBJ1-6, with a weak D call TRBD1 (5 bases). V lost 5 bases to trimming and J lost 7 bases, with 9 bases between them. This CDR3 spans 12 amino acids. CDR1 and CDR2 from the germline V gene are GTSNPN and SVGIG (reference sequence). The CDR3 sequence: CAWATGNSPLHF. The CDR3 nucleotides read TGTGCCTGGGCCACAGGAAATTCACCCCTCCACTTT.

CDR3 sequence (DNA): TGTGCCAGCAGCCCTTTCTGGGGGAGGGAGACTGAAGCTTTCTTT. It encodes CASSPFWGRETEAFF. V and J are TRBV5-8 and TRBJ1-1; D is possibly TRBD1 (5 bases). The V end lost 4 bases, the J end lost 5 bases, and 18 bases lay between the germline ends. Germline CDR1 reads SGHTS; CDR2 reads YDEGEE. The CDR3 contains 15 residues.

The V gene is TRBV7-2, the J gene TRBJ2-1; weak D call: TRBD1 (5 bases). Per germline, CDR1 SGHTA and CDR2 FQGNSA. V dropped 0 bases and J dropped 15 bases, with 12 bases sitting between them. The CDR3 is 12 amino acids. The CDR3 loop reads CASSLAGVRGFF. The CDR3 coding sequence is TGTGCCAGCAGCTTAGCAGGGGTCCGCGGGTTCTTC.

The gene calls are TRBV28 and TRBJ2-7, with D possibly TRBD2 on 7 matching bases. Deletions cut 4 bases from V and 6 bases from J, with 16 bases between. Germline V gene sequence: CDR1 MDHEN, CDR2 SYDVKM. The CDR3 extends over 14 amino acids. The DNA for the CDR3 is TGTGCCAGCAGTTCCCCCCGGGGGGCTTCCGAGCAGTACGTC. This codes for CASSSPRGASEQYV.

The CDR3 loop reads CASGLLGGQPQHF. For the CDR3, the DNA is TGTGCTAGTGGTTTGTTGGGGGGTCAGCCCCAGCATTTT. This rearrangement joins TRBV12-5 to TRBJ1-5; the D gene is possibly TRBD1 (5 bases). CDR1 is LGHNT, CDR2 FRNRAP, per germline. The CDR3 has 13 amino acids. V lost 2 bases and J 6 bases, leaving 8 bases between the germline ends.

The chain combines TRBV7-9 with TRBJ2-5; the match to TRBD2 covers 14 bases. CDR3 size: 15 residues. The V gene end was trimmed by 5 bases and the J gene end by 4 bases; junction bases not matched to a gene: 3. The germline gives CDR1 SEHNR, CDR2 FQNEAQ (reference sequence). CDR3 loop: CASSPTSGRAETQYF. Written as DNA, the CDR3 is TGTGCCAGCAGCCCGACTAGCGGGAGGGCAGAGACCCAGTACTTC.

The rearrangement links TRBV30 to TRBJ1-3, with a weak D call TRBD1 (5 bases). The CDR3 is made up of 12 amino acids. Germline CDR1 reads GTSNPN; CDR2 reads SVGIG (reference sequence). For the CDR3, the DNA is TGTGCGGGGAGGGGAGATGGAAACACCATATATTTT. This translates into CAGRGDGNTIYF.

V gene TRBV7-2 combines with J gene TRBJ1-3; D is perhaps TRBD1 (5 bases). CDR1 is SGHTA, CDR2 FQGNSA, per germline. The V end was cut by 5 bases, the J end by 4 bases, with 15 bases between. CDR3 length equals 15 residues. The CDR3 DNA reads TGTGCCAGCAGCCCGCAGGGTTCGCCGGGAAACACCATATATTTT. Its translation: CASSPQGSPGNTIYF.